The next 3 T cell receptor beta chains were all read from a single sample in a study of quantifying T cell responses using KT2 cells. The wider study: Reverse transcription used primers in the TCR alpha and beta constant regions.

The cDNA 3' end received a ligated oligonucleotide with a UMI. An equimolar mix of RC1.1 and RC1.2 primed the beta chain across TRBC1 and TRBC2. In TCRdb, the UMI-ligation and nested PCR reads were re-called with MiXCR into one record per CDR3 protein. The data show some 48,000 distinct CDR3 sequences, approximately 10% seen once. Material for sequencing was PBMCs spiked with cells of the T cell clone KT2. These TCRs come from a human donor.

There are many counts of this clonotype. The chain joins TRBV9 to TRBJ2-2; D is ambiguous. The length of the CDR3 is 13 residues. The V gene lost 3 bases and the J gene lost 6 bases, with 9 bases spanning the gap. Germline V gives CDR1 SGDLS, CDR2 YYNGEE. The CDR3 nucleotides read TGTGCCAGCAGCGACGCCCGTGCCGGGGAGCTGTTTTTT. Amino acids: CASSDARAGELFF.

A few counts support this clonotype. The V and J genes are TRBV19 and TRBJ2-2; no reliable D call. Germline V gene lookup returns CDR1 LNHDA and CDR2 SQIVND (reference sequence). With 5 bases removed from V and 1 base from J, the gap between germline ends came to 11 bases. The CDR3 has 15 amino acids. The chain's CDR3 is CASSREAGNTGELFF. As DNA, the CDR3 is TGTGCCAGTAGTCGAGAAGCCGGGAACACCGGGGAGCTGTTTTTT.

This clonotype was recorded many times. J is TRBJ2-3 and V is TRBV4-1, with TRBD1 matching over 8 bases. Germline values: CDR1 MGHRA, CDR2 YSYEKL. The V segment lost 4 bases and the J segment 6 bases; nucleotides outside the gene matches: 9. The CDR3 extends over 15 amino acids. CDR3 nucleotides: TGCGCCAGCAGCCCGGGACAGGAGCTGCTGGATACGCAGTATTTT. Translation gives CASSPGQELLDTQYF.